This T cell receptor beta chain was sequenced for a study of patients and donors after allogeneic stem cell transplantation. This clonotype was found many times. There are 17 residues in the CDR3. Germline V gene lookup returns CDR1 SGHDT and CDR2 YYEEEE. The V end was cut by 0 bases, the J end by 3 bases, with 13 bases between. TCRdb independently ran MiXCR on the RT-PCR reads; one entry per CDR3 protein. The data contain 87,000 or so distinct CDR3 sequences, approximately 5.2% of them seen just once; the ten biggest clones take up around 2.6%. Sequenced input: blood, either unsorted or a sorted T cell fraction (not recorded which). The chain employs TRBV5-6 and TRBJ1-6, with D maybe TRBD1 (5 bases). This TCR derives from a human donor who was either an allogeneic HSCT recipient or a stem cell or donor lymphocyte infusion donor (not recorded which). It is not recorded whose cells these are; they may come from a transplant donor. The CDR3 protein is CASSLVAGTNYNSPLHF. The CDR3 nucleotides read TGTGCCAGCAGCTTGGTAGCAGGGACTAACTATAATTCACCCCTCCACTTT.